This entry lists 7 T cell receptor beta chains sequenced from one sample in a study of T cell repertoires in cytomegalovirus infection. A single record per CDR3 protein comes from TCRdb applying MiXCR to the reads. Of roughly 720,000 distinct CDR3 sequences in the sample, less than 40% were seen once. The material sequenced was PBMCs. The receptors shown here come from a human donor in good health (CMV status not recorded). Some clones in this sample may be carry-over from other donors' samples.

This clonotype was detected a few times. V is TRBV7-8 and J is TRBJ2-1; 7 bases map to TRBD1. Germline-derived CDR1 and CDR2 are SGHVS and FQNEAQ. CDR3 size: 16 residues. Trimming at V came to 4 bases and at J to 5 bases, leaving 11 bases not matched to a gene. DNA of the CDR3: TGTGCCAGCAGCTATAAGACAGGGTTCCTCCACAATGAGCAGTTCTTC. This gives the protein CASSYKTGFLHNEQFF.

This clonotype was observed a handful of times. The CDR3 is CASNPQRLAGGTQYF. CDR3 DNA: TGTGCCAGCAACCCCCAAAGACTAGCGGGTGGTACGCAGTATTTT. The chain links TRBV7-6 to TRBJ2-3; TRBD2 aligns across 10 bases. Germline CDR1 and CDR2: SGHVS and FNYEAQ. The CDR3 sequence is 15 residues long. Unmatched junction bases numbered 12, after V lost 7 bases and J lost 8 bases.

This rearrangement joins TRBV20-1 to TRBJ2-7; unclear D gene. Germline CDR1 reads DFQATT; CDR2 reads SNEGSKA (reference sequence). The CDR3 contains 12 residues. Trimming shortened V by 4 bases and J by 4 bases, and 11 bases separated the two germline ends. The CDR3 region has the DNA TGCAGTGCTAAAGGGTTTGTATACGAGCAGTACTTC. Translated: CSAKGFVYEQYF.

This chain joins TRBV30 and TRBJ1-1; the D is unclear. This CDR3 region has 14 residues. Trimming removed 0 bases from V and 0 bases from J, with 8 bases in between. Germline V gives CDR1 GTSNPN, CDR2 SVGIG (reference sequence). In DNA form, the CDR3 reads TGTGCCTGGAGTGTGGGCAGGCTGAACACTGAAGCTTTCTTT. It is translated as CAWSVGRLNTEAFF. Combining the CDR3 with reference TRBV30 and TRBJ1-1 gives the whole variable domain SQTIHQWPATLVQPVGSPLSLECTVEGTSNPNLYWYRQAAGRGLQLLFYSVGIGQISSEVPQNLSASRPQDRQFILSSKKLLLSDSGFYLCAWSVGRLNTEAFFGQGTRLTVV.

The chain employs TRBV7-2 and TRBJ2-4, with a tentative D call TRBD1 (5 bases). Germline V gene lookup returns CDR1 SGHTA and CDR2 FQGNSA. The CDR3 covers 14 residues. The V gene lost 1 base and the J gene lost 7 bases, with 11 bases spanning the gap. The CDR3, as DNA: TGTGCCAGCAGCTTAGTTAGGGGCTCGAACATTCAGTACTTC. This translates into CASSLVRGSNIQYF.

The chain uses TRBV20-1 and TRBJ2-1; 9 bases are shared with TRBD2. Trimming at V came to 3 bases and at J to 1 base, leaving 7 bases not matched to a gene. The V gene's germline CDR1 is DFQATT and CDR2 SNEGSKA (reference sequence). CDR3 length equals 16 residues. The CDR3: CSARTRTSVSYNEQFF. CDR3 DNA sequence: TGCAGTGCTAGGACCCGGACTAGCGTGTCCTACAATGAGCAGTTCTTC.

This clonotype was picked up many times. The chain links TRBV7-8 to TRBJ2-1, with 10 nucleotides matching TRBD2. CDR3 length equals 16 residues. The trim removed 1 base at V and 10 bases at J, leaving 10 bases unmatched. The germline CDR1 and CDR2 sequences are SGHVS and FQNEAQ. The CDR3 nucleotides are TGTGCCAGCAGCTTAGACCCTAGCGGGAGAGGTGGAGAGCAGTTCTTC. Amino acid sequence: CASSLDPSGRGGEQFF.